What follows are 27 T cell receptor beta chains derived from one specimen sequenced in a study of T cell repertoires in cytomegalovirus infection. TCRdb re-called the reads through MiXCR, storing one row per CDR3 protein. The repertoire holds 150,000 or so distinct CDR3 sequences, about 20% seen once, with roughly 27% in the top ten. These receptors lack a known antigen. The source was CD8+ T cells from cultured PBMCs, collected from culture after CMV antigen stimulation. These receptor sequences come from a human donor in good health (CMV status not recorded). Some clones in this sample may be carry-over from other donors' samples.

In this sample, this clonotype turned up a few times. Here the CDR3 DNA reads TGTGCCAGCAGCTTAGGGTGGCCGGGTACGAAGGAAACTGAAGCTTTCTTT. This sequence encodes CASSLGWPGTKETEAFF. This rearrangement joins TRBV7-6 to TRBJ1-1; D is unresolved. This CDR3 is built from 17 residues. Germline lookup yields CDR1 SGHVS and CDR2 FNYEAQ. Trimming took off 1 base at V and 5 bases at J, with 20 bases between the two ends.

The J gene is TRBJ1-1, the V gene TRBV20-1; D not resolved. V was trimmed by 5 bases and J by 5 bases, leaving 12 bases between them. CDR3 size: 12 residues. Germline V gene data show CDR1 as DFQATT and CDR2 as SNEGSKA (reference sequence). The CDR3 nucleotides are TGCAGTGCTCTGACTGGAGGGACTGAAGCTTTCTTT. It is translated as CSALTGGTEAFF.

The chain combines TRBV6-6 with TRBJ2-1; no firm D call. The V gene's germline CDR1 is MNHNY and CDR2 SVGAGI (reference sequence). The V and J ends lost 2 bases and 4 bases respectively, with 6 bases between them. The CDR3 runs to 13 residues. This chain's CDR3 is CASSYNRYNEQFF. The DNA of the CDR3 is TGTGCCAGCAGTTACAATCGATACAATGAGCAGTTCTTC.

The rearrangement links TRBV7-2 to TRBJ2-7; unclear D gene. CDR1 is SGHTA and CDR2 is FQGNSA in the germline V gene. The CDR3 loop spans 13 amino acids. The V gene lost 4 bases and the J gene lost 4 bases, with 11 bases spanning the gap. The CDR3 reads CASSSTLGYEQYF. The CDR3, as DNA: TGTGCCAGCAGCTCGACCCTTGGGTACGAGCAGTACTTC.

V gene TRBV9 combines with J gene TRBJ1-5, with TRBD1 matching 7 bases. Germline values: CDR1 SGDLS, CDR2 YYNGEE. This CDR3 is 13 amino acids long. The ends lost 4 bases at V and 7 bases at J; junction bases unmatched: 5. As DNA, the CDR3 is TGTGCCAGCAGCCCTACAGGGGACCAGCCCCAGCATTTT. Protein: CASSPTGDQPQHF.

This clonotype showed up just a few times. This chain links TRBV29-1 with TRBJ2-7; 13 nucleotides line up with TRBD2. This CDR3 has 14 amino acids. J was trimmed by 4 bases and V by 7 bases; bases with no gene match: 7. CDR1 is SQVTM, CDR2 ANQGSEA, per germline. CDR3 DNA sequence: TGCAGCGCCTTTGGACTAGCGGGGGATTACGAGCAGTACTTC. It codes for CSAFGLAGDYEQYF.

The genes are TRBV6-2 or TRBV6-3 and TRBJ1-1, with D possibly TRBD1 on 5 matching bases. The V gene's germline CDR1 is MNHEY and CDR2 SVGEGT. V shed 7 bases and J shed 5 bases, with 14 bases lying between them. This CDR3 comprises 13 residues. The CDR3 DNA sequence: TGTGCCAGCACCGACGGGACGCCAACTGAAGCTTTCTTT. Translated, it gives CASTDGTPTEAFF.

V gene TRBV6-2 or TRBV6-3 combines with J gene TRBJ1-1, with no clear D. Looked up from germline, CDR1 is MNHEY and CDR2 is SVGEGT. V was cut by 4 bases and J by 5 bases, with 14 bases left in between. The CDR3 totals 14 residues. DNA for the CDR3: TGTGCCAGCAGTTGGTCCGAAGCGGGAACTGAAGCTTTCTTT. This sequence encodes CASSWSEAGTEAFF.

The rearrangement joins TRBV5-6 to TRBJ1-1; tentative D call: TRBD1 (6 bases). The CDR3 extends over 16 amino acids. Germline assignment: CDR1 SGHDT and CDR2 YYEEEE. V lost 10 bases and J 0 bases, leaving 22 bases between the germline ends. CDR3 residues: CASSLPGERMNTEAFF. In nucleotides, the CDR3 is TGTGCCTCGAGCCTTCCAGGGGAACGGATGAACACTGAAGCTTTCTTT.

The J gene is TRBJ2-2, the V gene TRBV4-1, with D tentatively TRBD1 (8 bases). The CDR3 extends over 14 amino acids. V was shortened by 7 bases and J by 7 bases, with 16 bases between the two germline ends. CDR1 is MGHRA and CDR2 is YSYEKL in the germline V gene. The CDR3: CASTTGGVNGELFF. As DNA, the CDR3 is TGCGCCAGCACAACAGGGGGGGTTAACGGGGAGCTGTTTTTT.

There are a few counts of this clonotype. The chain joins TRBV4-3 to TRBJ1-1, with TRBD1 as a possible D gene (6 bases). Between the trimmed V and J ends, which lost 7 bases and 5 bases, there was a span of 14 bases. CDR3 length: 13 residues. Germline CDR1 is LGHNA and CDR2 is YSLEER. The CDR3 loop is CASTRGGSTEAFF. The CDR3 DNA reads TGCGCCAGCACGCGTGGGGGCTCGACTGAAGCTTTCTTT.

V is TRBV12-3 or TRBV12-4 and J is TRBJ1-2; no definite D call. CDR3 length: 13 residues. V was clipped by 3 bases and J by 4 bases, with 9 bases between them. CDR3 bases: TGTGCCAGCAGTTTTTTAGGTAGCTATGGCTACACCTTC. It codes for CASSFLGSYGYTF.

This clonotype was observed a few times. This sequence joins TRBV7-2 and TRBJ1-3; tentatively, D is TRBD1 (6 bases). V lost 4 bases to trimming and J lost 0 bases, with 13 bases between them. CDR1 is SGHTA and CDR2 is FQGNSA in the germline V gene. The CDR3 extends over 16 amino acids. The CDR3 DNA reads TGTGCCAGCAGCTACAGGGACGGATTCTCTGGAAACACCATATATTTT. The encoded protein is CASSYRDGFSGNTIYF.

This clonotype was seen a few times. CDR3 nucleotides: TGTGCCAGCAGTTACTCTGTTGGGGAAGAGCAGTACTTC. Protein sequence: CASSYSVGEEQYF. The chain couples TRBV6-2 or TRBV6-3 to TRBJ2-7; no clear D. Germline V gene lookup returns CDR1 MNHEY and CDR2 SVGEGT. The CDR3 has 13 amino acids. V was cut by 0 bases and J by 7 bases, with 10 bases left in between.

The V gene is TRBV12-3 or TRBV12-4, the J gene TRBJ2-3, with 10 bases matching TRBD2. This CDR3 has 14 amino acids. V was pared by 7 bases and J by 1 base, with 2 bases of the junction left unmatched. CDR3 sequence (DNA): TGTGCCAGCAAAACTAGCGGGGGCACAGATACGCAGTATTTT. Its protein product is CASKTSGGTDTQYF.

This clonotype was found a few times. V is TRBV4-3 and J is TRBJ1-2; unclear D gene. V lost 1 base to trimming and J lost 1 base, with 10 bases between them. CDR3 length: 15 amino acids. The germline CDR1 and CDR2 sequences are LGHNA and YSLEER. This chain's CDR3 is CASSQVAEINYGYTF. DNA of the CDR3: TGCGCCAGCAGCCAAGTGGCAGAGATTAACTATGGCTACACCTTC.

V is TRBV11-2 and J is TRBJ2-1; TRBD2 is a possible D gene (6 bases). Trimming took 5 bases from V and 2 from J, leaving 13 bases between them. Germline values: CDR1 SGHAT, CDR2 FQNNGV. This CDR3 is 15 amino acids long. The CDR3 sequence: CASSRSGPTYNEQFF. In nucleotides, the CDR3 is TGTGCCAGCAGCCGAAGCGGGCCCACCTACAATGAGCAGTTCTTC.

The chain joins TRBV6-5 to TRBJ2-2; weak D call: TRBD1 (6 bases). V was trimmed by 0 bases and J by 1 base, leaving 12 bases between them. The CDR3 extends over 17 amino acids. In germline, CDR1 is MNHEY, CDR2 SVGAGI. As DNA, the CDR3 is TGTGCCAGCAGTTACTCGTGGCAGGGGCGGAACACCGGGGAGCTGTTTTTT. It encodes CASSYSWQGRNTGELFF.

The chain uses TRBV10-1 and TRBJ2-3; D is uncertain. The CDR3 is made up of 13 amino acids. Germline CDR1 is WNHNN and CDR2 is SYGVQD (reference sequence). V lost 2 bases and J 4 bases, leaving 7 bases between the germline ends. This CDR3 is CASSEPHSDTQYF. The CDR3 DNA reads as TGCGCCAGCAGTGAGCCCCACTCAGATACGCAGTATTTT.

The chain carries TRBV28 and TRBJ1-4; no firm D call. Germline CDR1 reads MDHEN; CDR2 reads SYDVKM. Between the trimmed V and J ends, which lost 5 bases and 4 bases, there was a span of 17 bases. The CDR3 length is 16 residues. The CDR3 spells CASSTPVGGRNEKLFF. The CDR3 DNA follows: TGTGCCAGCAGTACCCCGGTTGGAGGGCGTAATGAAAAACTGTTTTTT. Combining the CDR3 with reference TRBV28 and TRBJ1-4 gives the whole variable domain DVKVTQSSRYLVKRTGEKVFLECVQDMDHENMFWYRQDPGLGLRLIYFSYDVKMKEKGDIPEGYSVSREKKERFSLILESASTNQTSMYLCASSTPVGGRNEKLFFGSGTQLSVL.

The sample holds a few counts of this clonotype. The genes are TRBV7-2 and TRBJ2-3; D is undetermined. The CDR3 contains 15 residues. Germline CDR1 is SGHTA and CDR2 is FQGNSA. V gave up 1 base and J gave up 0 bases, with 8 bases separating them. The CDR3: CASSLGGTSTDTQYF. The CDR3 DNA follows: TGTGCCAGCAGCTTAGGTGGCACTAGCACAGATACGCAGTATTTT.

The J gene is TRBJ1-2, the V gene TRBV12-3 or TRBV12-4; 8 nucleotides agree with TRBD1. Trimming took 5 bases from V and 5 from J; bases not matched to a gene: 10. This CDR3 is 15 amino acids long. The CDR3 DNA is TGTGCCAGCAGTGCAGGGCAGGGGGCGGGGTATGGCTACACCTTC. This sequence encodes CASSAGQGAGYGYTF.

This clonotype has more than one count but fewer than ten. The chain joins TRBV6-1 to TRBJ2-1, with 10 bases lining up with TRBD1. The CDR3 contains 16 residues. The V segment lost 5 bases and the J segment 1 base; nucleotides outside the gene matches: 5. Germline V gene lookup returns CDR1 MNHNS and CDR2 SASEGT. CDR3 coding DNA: TGTGCCAGCAGTTGGGACAGGGGAATGTCCTACAATGAGCAGTTCTTC. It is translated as CASSWDRGMSYNEQFF.

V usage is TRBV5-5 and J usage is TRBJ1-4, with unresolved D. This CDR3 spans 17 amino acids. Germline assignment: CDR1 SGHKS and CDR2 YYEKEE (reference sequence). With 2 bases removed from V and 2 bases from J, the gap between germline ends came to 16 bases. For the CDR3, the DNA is TGTGCCAGCAGCTTTTCCCCGGAAGCCCGCACTAATGAAAAACTGTTTTTT. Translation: CASSFSPEARTNEKLFF.

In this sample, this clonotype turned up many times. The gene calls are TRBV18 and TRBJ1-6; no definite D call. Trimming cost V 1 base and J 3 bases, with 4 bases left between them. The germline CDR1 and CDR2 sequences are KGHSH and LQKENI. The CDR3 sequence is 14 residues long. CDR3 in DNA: TGTGCCAGCTCACCACACAGCTATAATTCACCCCTCCACTTT. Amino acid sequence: CASSPHSYNSPLHF. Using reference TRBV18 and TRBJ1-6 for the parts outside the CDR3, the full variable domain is NAGVMQNPRHLVRRRGQEARLRCSPMKGHSHVYWYRQLPEEGLKFMVYLQKENIIDESGMPKERFSAEFPKEGPSILRIQQVVRGDSAAYFCASSPHSYNSPLHFGNGTRLTVT.

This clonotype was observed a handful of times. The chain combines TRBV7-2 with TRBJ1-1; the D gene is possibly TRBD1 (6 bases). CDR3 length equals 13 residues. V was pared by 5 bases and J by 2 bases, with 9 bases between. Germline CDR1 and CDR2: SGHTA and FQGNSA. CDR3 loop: CASSEQGNTEAFF. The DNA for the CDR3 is TGTGCCAGCAGCGAACAGGGAAACACTGAAGCTTTCTTT.

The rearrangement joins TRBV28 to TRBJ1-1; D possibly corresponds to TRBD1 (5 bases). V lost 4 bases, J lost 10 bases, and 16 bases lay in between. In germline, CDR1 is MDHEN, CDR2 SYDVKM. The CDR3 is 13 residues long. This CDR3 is CASSYLRDLVAFF. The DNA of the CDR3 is TGTGCCAGCAGTTATCTCCGGGACCTAGTAGCTTTCTTT.